This T cell receptor (beta chain) was recorded in a study of vaccination and CD4 T cells after COVID-19 (dated by TCRdb to between 2021 and 2023). Some background on the complete study: In the convalescent cohort there were six males and four females, among whom were two Hispanic individuals, seven Caucasians, two Asians and one multiracial person. Overlapping spike peptide pools from SARS-CoV-2 and from the common cold coronaviruses HCoV-NL63, HCoV-OC43 and HCoV-229E were used as culture stimuli. Post-vaccine blood samples were obtained a median of about 72 days after the second vaccine dose, with a range of roughly 14 to 241 days. Participants got two doses of the Pfizer-BioNTech BNT162b2 vaccine (n=8) or two doses of the Moderna mRNA-1273 vaccine (n=2). Control cultures used a CEFX viral epitope pool as positive control, an HIV-1 Nef peptide pool as negative control, or no peptide. Memory CD4+ T cell crossreactivity between SARS-CoV-2 and common cold coronavirus spike proteins was assessed at the TCR clonotype level in an earlier paper using these donors. Post-COVID blood samples were collected from convalescent patients a median of approximately 100 days after diagnosis, with a range of about 30 to 161 days. In around ten COVID-19 convalescent patients and a handful of infection-naive healthy vaccine recipients, the spike-specific CD4+ TCR repertoire before mRNA vaccination was compared with the repertoire after mRNA vaccination.

The paper's findings and limits, for the study overall: An increase in the median number of SARS-CoV-2-reactive clonotypes from 21 after infection to about 39 after vaccination was observed, but the change was not found to be significant. In convalescent patients, a median around 90% of post-vaccine SARS-CoV-2-reactive clones were detected only after vaccination, suggesting vaccine-specific priming. The study included relatively few convalescent patients and did not analyze early timepoints after natural infection. In convalescent patients, nearly all vaccine-specific clones (304 of 307) were found to be mono-reactive for SARS-CoV-2 spike rather than cross-reactive with common cold coronaviruses.

Including the terminal cysteine and phenylalanine, the CDR3 comprises 15 residues. Only the CDR3 DNA is retained, 45 bases long and in frame from the first base. According to the germline V gene (reference sequence), CDR1 reads SSHAT and CDR2 reads FNYEAQ. The library was prepared using PCR. At the Johns Hopkins FTIC core, DNA from the cultured CD4+ T cells underwent TCR sequencing with the Oncomine TCR Beta short-read assay. The QIAamp micro DNA kit was used to extract genomic DNA from the cultured CD4+ T cells. Oncomine TCR Beta libraries from cultured CD4+ T cells were pooled with unique dual indexes and sequenced on an Illumina iSeq 100. Processing in the source paper ran as follows. Non-productive sequences were removed, and CDR3s that did not start with C, did not end with F or W, or were shorter than 7 amino acids were discarded. The MANAFEST web application identified antigen-specific clonotypes by comparing peptide-stimulated wells against reference wells and other culture wells. An FDR below 0.05, an odds ratio above 5, and a productive frequency above 0.1% in at least two of three replicate wells were required for clones to be considered positive. A clonotype was classed as cross-reactive if the clonotype showed significant expansion both in SARS-CoV-2 spike wells and in at least one common cold coronavirus spike condition. Using R version 3.6.1, CDR3 homology was evaluated through Levenshtein distances (stringdist) along with unrooted phylogenetic trees (ape). TCRdb itself trimmed the public reads at Q25 with fastp, ran MiXCR and retained productive beta chains. One record per CDR3 amino acid sequence lists the most common genes and DNA. The V and J calls shown here were made by TCRdb, not taken from the authors' results. A total of 10,000 or so distinct CDR3 sequences appear in this sample, under 35% of them only once. About 20% of the sample is in the top ten clones.

The label giving this sample's treatment or condition can be read as: roughly ten-day PBMC culture with coronavirus spike peptide pools or control peptides (ViraFEST assay). CD4+ T cells from unexposed donors were collected before the COVID-19 pandemic (2011-2018). To expand antigen-specific T cells with peptide pools and then pick out the expanded clonotypes through TCR sequencing, the study relied on the ViraFEST assay. Each well held about 1.8 million PBMCs cultured with roughly 9.2 ug/ml peptide pools in IMDM containing roughly 5% human AB serum and around 10 IU/ml IL-2. On days 3 and 7, half of the culture medium was replaced with fresh IL-2-containing medium. After 10 days of culture, CD4+ T cells were isolated by negative selection using the EasySep CD4+ T cell isolation kit. As far as cell numbers permitted, CD4+ T cells from unexposed donors were tested for reactivity against SARS-CoV-2 S and N as well as four spike pools from common cold coronaviruses. Ficoll-Paque Plus gradient centrifugation was used to isolate PBMCs from whole blood, and the isolated PBMCs were then either used fresh or cryopreserved at -140C. Culture conditions were generally each tested in triplicate wells. Leukapheresis product for the unexposed donors was purchased commercially.

This clonotype has only a few counts. Its antigen is still unknown. One end of the junction fails to match germline, which may point to a read error. The chain was built from TRBV7-7 and TRBJ2-3, and 7 junction bases match TRBD2. This receptor was obtained from a human donor in good health. What was sequenced was CD4+ T cells from blood, cultured in vitro. The CDR3 sequence is CASSLAGAGTDTQYF. The DNA sequence is given as TGTGCTAGCAGCTTGGCGGGAGCGGGAACAGATACGCAGTATTTT.